This T cell receptor (beta chain) comes out of a study of cytomegalovirus exposure and HLA in healthy donors. Study-wide results and limits: The classifier reportedly diagnosed cytomegalovirus status with high sensitivity and specificity. Analyses of presence and absence presupposed an approximately uniform sequencing depth across donors. In an earlier analysis, in fewer than 700 donors, most V segments appeared productive either ~90% or ~30% of the time. Owing to their indistinguishability, certain V segments, notably TRBV6-2 and TRBV6-3, were excluded.

The CDR3 consists of 20 residues. Germline CDR1 LNHDA, CDR2 SQIVND (reference sequence). V lost 5 bases, J lost 3 bases, and 17 bases stayed unmatched. This PCR relied on a set of 60 Vbeta primers and 13 Jbeta primers. Repertoires were generated with immunoSEQ multiplex PCR, while TCRdb's copy carries only in-frame clones and drops some. This sample yields approximately 110,000 clones, of which around 75% are seen a single time; 2.1% belongs to the top ten. As to this clone: What it binds is unknown.

The sample consisted of PBMCs. V gene TRBV19 combines with J gene TRBJ2-2; 11 bases line up with TRBD2. This TCR derives from a young man in good health and CMV-seronegative. CDR3: CASSHLGVAGGPGDTGELFF. For the CDR3, the DNA is TGTGCCAGTAGTCACCTCGGCGTAGCGGGAGGGCCGGGGGACACCGGGGAGCTGTTTTTT.